The 15 T cell receptor beta chains below all came from one sample that was sequenced in a study of blood T cell repertoires in COVID-19. Method: immunoSEQ multiplex PCR; TCRdb's copy keeps in-frame clones and lacks some. The sample includes about 48,000 clones, approximately 80% seen only once; the top ten take 15% to 20%. The sample taken for sequencing was peripheral blood. The receptor source for this set is a human donor with active or convalescent COVID-19. The donor label of this sample is uncertain.

The chain combines TRBV7-2 with TRBJ2-1, with D possibly being TRBD2 (5 bases). Trimming left V 4 bases short and J 0 bases short, with 13 bases between. CDR1 SGHTA and CDR2 FQGNSA come from the germline V gene. The CDR3 has 16 residues. The CDR3 DNA sequence: TGTGCCAGCAGCTCGTCTCTAGCAGGCTCCTACAATGAGCAGTTCTTC. Protein sequence: CASSSSLAGSYNEQFF.

The chain links TRBV5-1 to TRBJ2-7; 7 bases map to TRBD1. CDR3 length: 13 residues. V shed 4 bases and J 5 bases; nucleotides not matched to a gene: 6. CDR1 is SGHRS, CDR2 YFSETQ, per germline. The CDR3 protein is CASSLGDSNEQYF. CDR3 in DNA: TGCGCCAGCAGCCTGGGGGACAGTAACGAGCAGTACTTC.

V and J are TRBV7-2 and TRBJ2-2; TRBD2 matches at 7 bases. V lost 1 base and J lost 4; bases outside the gene matches: 3. Germline CDR1 SGHTA, CDR2 FQGNSA. The CDR3 runs 15 residues. CDR3 in DNA: TGTGCCAGCAGCTTAGGGTCTAGCGGCACCGGGGAGCTGTTTTTT. This sequence encodes CASSLGSSGTGELFF.

The chain combines TRBV30 with TRBJ1-1; D is perhaps TRBD1 (6 bases). Germline values: CDR1 GTSNPN, CDR2 SVGIG (reference sequence). V was clipped by 8 bases and J by 0 bases, with 10 bases between them. The CDR3 contains 12 residues. The CDR3 sequence is CAEDRMNTEAFF. CDR3 in DNA: TGTGCCGAGGACAGAATGAACACTGAAGCTTTCTTT.

The chain employs TRBV29-1 and TRBJ1-6; 7 bases agree with TRBD1. After removal of 6 bases from V and 1 base from J, the junction contained 3 bases not matched to a gene. The length of the CDR3 is 14 residues. Per the germline V gene, CDR1 is SQVTM and CDR2 is ANQGSEA. The CDR3, as DNA: TGCAGCGTCAGACAGGGATCCTATAATTCACCCCTCCACTTT. It specifies CSVRQGSYNSPLHF.

The CDR3 sequence: CASSLTVNTEAFF. CDR3 DNA: TGTGCCAGCAGTCTGACAGTGAACACTGAAGCTTTCTTT. The V gene is TRBV28, the J gene TRBJ1-1, with a tentative D call TRBD1 (5 bases). The germline V gene has CDR1 MDHEN and CDR2 SYDVKM. Trimming took 5 bases from V and 0 from J, leaving 7 bases between them. The CDR3 has 13 amino acids.

V usage is TRBV4-3 and J usage is TRBJ2-7; 7 bases line up with TRBD2. The CDR3 length is 16 residues. Germline values: CDR1 LGHNA, CDR2 YSLEER. With V trimmed by 0 bases and J by 2 bases, 7 bases remained unmatched. As DNA, the CDR3 is TGCGCCAGCAGCCAAGAATCAGCGGGATCGGCCTACGAGCAGTACTTC. Translation gives CASSQESAGSAYEQYF.

V and J are TRBV27 and TRBJ2-2; 8 positions agree with TRBD2. This CDR3 contains 16 residues. CDR1 is MNHEY, CDR2 SMNVEV, per germline (reference sequence). After removal of 2 bases from V and 4 bases from J, the junction contained 6 bases not matched to a gene. CDR3 nucleotide sequence: TGTGCCAGCAGTTTAACGGGAGGGTGGGCCACCGGGGAGCTGTTTTTT. Amino acids: CASSLTGGWATGELFF.

This chain uses TRBV2 with TRBJ2-1, with TRBD1 matching over 8 bases. V trimming: 7 bases; J trimming: 5 bases; junction bases outside the gene matches: 4. The CDR3 consists of 13 residues. Per germline, CDR1 SNHLY and CDR2 FYNNEI. The CDR3 here is CASTGGWDNEQFF. DNA for the CDR3: TGTGCCAGCACAGGGGGCTGGGACAATGAGCAGTTCTTC.

V is TRBV5-4 and J is TRBJ1-4; D remains ambiguous. The CDR3 spans 13 residues. Germline V gene sequence: CDR1 SGHNT, CDR2 YYREEE (reference sequence). Deletions cut 2 bases from V and 8 bases from J, with 10 bases between. CDR3 loop: CASSFQNLEKLFF. In nucleotides, the CDR3 is TGTGCCAGCAGCTTTCAAAACTTGGAAAAACTGTTTTTT.

V is TRBV6-5 and J is TRBJ2-7; 10 bases are shared with TRBD2. Per germline, CDR1 MNHEY and CDR2 SVGAGI. The ends lost 10 bases at V and 4 bases at J; junction bases unmatched: 10. CDR3 length: 14 residues. The CDR3 protein is CAISSGRERYEQYF. In DNA, the CDR3 is TGTGCCATTTCCAGCGGGAGGGAAAGGTACGAGCAGTACTTC.

V and J are TRBV27 and TRBJ2-3; no reliable D call. Germline V lookup: CDR1 MNHEY, CDR2 SMNVEV (reference sequence). Trimming removed 4 bases from V and 4 bases from J, with 6 bases in between. The CDR3 is 12 residues long. The CDR3 coding sequence is TGTGCCAGCAGTTCTAGTTCAGATACGCAGTATTTT. It codes for CASSSSSDTQYF.

This clone appeared a single time. This chain links TRBV5-1 with TRBJ2-1, with 13 bases matching TRBD2. Trimming cost V 0 bases and J 7 bases; bases outside gene matches: 4. CDR1 and CDR2 (germline): SGHRS, YFSETQ. The CDR3 length is 16 residues. The CDR3 here is CASSLGTSGRDNEQFF. Here the CDR3 DNA reads TGCGCCAGCAGCTTGGGGACTAGCGGGAGAGATAATGAGCAGTTCTTC.

The rearrangement links TRBV24-1 to TRBJ2-7; D may be TRBD2 (5 bases). CDR1 is KGHDR, CDR2 SFDVKD, per germline. This CDR3 is 13 amino acids long. Trimming pared 5 bases from V and 6 bases from J, leaving 13 bases between. The CDR3 DNA reads as TGTGCCACCAGTGGCCAGCCGGGGTTCGAGCAGTACTTC. Its protein product is CATSGQPGFEQYF.

The gene calls are TRBV5-6 and TRBJ1-2; TRBD1 agrees at 9 bases. This CDR3 has 15 residues. Germline-derived CDR1 and CDR2 are SGHDT and YYEEEE. The V and J ends lost 0 bases and 1 base, in that order; junction bases with no gene match: 1. The CDR3 DNA follows: TGTGCCAGCAGCTTGGACAGGGGGCGTAACTATGGCTACACCTTC. Translated: CASSLDRGRNYGYTF.